The clone carrying this T cell receptor (beta chain) occurred a few times. Its specificity is unknown. This specimen comes from a study of human T cells and chemical hapten exposure. TCRdb ran MiXCR on the RACE reads and lists one entry per CDR3 protein. The sample lists roughly 380,000 distinct CDR3 sequences, more than 4.5% occurring once. Study-level points and caveats: While controls formed fewer of them, expanded TCRs formed significantly more large CDR3 similarity clusters. TCRs whose frequency exceeded 1 in 1000 remained the same following DPC sensitization. In the PT1 data, expanded TCR counts showed a positive correlation with patch test score.

As to time point: patch test 1, 2 weeks after DPC sensitization. Stated treatment: therapeutic diphenylcyclopropenone sensitization with weekly scalp DPC. The CDR3 contains 13 residues. In germline, CDR1 is SGHKS, CDR2 YYEKEE (reference sequence). V lost 6 bases, J lost 6 bases, and 8 bases stayed unmatched. The sequences come from whole blood, collected in connection with sensitization to the hapten diphenylcyclopropenone (DPC). This sequence originates from a woman between 45 and 60 years old with alopecia areata. Some clones in this sample may be carry-over from other donors' samples. This chain uses TRBV5-5 with TRBJ1-1; 7 bases align to TRBD1. CDR3 in DNA: TGTGCCAGCACTCTGACAGGGTTCGCTGAAGCTTTCTTT. It specifies CASTLTGFAEAFF.